This T cell receptor (beta chain) was documented in a study of OX40 agonist ivuxolimab in advanced cancers. Study information: At doses from 0.01 to 10 mg/kg, patients were given intravenous ivuxolimab every 2 weeks. Study results and caveats: At 0.1 to 3.0 mg/kg and by week 6, clonal expansion occurred in CD4+ and CD8+ blood T cells. Also showing low normalized T-cell clonal expansion were some of the nonresponders.

Measured with immunoSEQ multiplex PCR; TCRdb has only the in-frame clones, and not every one. The top ten hold around 4.5% of the sample, which has roughly 50,000 clones, roughly three quarters seen once. This clone was seen more than once but under ten times. Antigen specificity is unknown. CDR3 length equals 15 residues. V was pared by 6 bases and J by 2 bases, with 17 bases between. Germline V gene sequence: CDR1 MNHEY, CDR2 SVGAGI. The clonotype comes from an adult with an advanced solid tumor such as melanoma, head and neck, liver or kidney cancer. The gene calls are TRBV6-5 and TRBJ2-7; TRBD1 might be the D (8 bases). The input for sequencing was CD4+ or CD8+ T cells sorted from blood, taken in a trial of the OX40 agonist ivuxolimab. The CDR3 DNA reads TGTGCCAGCAGAGCGCGAGCGGGACAGGCCTACGAGCAGTACTTC. Translation gives CASRARAGQAYEQYF.